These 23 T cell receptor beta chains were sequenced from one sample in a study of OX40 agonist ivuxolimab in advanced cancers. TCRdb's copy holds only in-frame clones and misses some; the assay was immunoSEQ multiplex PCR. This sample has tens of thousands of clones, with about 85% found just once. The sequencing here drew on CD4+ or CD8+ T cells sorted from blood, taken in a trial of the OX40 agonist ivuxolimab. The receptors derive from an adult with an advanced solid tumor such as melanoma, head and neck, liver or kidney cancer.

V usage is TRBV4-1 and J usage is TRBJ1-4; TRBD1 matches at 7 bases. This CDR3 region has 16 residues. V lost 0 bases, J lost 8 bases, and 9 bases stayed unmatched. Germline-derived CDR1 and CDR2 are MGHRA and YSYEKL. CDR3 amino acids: CASSQDQTGFGEKLFF. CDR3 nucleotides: TGCGCCAGCAGCCAAGATCAGACAGGGTTTGGGGAAAAACTGTTTTTT.

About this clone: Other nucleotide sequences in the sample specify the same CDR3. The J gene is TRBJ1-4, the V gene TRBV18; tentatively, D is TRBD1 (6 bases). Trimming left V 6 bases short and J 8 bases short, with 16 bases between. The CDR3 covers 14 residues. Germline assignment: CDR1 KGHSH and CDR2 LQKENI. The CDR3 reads CASSLRGGLEKLFF. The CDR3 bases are TGTGCCAGCTCCCTCAGGGGAGGATTAGAAAAACTGTTTTTT.

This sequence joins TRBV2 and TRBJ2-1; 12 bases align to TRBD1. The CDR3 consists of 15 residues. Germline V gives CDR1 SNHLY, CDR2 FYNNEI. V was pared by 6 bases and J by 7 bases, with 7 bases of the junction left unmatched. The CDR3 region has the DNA TGTGCCAGCAGCGGGCCGGGACAGGGGGCGAATGAGCAGTTCTTC. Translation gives CASSGPGQGANEQFF.

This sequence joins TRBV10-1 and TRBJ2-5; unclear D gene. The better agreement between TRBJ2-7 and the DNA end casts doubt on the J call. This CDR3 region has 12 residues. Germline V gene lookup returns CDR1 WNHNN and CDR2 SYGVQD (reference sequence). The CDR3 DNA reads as TGCGCCAGCAGTCTTGTTCCGTACGAGCAGTACTTC. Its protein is CASSLVPYEQYF.

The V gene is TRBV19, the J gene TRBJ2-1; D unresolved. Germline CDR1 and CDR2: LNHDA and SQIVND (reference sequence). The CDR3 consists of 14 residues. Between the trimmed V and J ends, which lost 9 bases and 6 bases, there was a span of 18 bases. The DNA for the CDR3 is TGTGCCAGCCGTAGTTATACTATTTCCAATGAGCAGTTCTTC. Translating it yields CASRSYTISNEQFF.

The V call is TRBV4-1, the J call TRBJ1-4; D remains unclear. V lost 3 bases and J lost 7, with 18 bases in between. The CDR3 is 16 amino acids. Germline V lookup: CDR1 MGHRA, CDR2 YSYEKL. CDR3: CASSQGEVRHREKLFF. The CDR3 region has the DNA TGCGCCAGCAGCCAGGGCGAGGTCCGACATCGTGAAAAACTGTTTTTT.

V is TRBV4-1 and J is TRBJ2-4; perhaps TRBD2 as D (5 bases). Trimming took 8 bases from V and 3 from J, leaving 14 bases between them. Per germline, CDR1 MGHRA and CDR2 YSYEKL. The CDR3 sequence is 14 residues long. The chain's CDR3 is CASELGEGKNIQYF. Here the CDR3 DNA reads TGCGCCAGCGAGCTCGGGGAAGGCAAAAACATTCAGTACTTC.

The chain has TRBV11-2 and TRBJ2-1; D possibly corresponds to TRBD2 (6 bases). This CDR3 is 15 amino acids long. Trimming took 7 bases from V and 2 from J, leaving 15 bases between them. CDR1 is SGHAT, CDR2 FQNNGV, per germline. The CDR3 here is CASTGEGGAYNEQFF. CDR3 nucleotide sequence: TGTGCCAGCACGGGAGAGGGAGGCGCCTACAATGAGCAGTTCTTC.

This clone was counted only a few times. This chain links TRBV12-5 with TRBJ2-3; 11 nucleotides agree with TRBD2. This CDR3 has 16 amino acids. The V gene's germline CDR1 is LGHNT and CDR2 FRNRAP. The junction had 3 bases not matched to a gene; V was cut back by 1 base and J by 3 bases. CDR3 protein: CASGLGIAGGTDTQYF. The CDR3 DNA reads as TGTGCTAGTGGTTTGGGCATAGCGGGGGGGACAGATACGCAGTATTTT.

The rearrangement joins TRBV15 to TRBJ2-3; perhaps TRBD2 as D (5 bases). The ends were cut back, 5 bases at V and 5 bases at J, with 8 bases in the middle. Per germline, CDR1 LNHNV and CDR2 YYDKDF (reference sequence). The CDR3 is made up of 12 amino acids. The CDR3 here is CATSGLGDTQYF. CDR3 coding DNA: TGTGCCACCAGCGGACTCGGAGATACGCAGTATTTT.

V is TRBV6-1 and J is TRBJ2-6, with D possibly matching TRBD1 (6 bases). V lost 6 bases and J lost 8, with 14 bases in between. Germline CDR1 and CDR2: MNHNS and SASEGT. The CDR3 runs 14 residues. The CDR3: CASRETGSTNVLTF. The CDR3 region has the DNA TGTGCCAGCAGGGAGACAGGCTCTACCAACGTCCTGACTTTC.

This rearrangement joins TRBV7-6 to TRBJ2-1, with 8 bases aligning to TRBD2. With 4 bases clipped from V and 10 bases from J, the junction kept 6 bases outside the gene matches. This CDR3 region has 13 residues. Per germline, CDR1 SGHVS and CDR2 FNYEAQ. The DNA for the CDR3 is TGTGCCAGCAGCTCGGGGGGGCCGGGAGAGCAGTTCTTC. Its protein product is CASSSGGPGEQFF.

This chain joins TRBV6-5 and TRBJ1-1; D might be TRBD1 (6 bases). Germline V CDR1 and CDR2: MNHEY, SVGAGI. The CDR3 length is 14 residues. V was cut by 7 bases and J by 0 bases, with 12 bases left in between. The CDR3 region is CASTPGVVNTEAFF. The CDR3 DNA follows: TGTGCCAGCACCCCAGGGGTGGTGAACACTGAAGCTTTCTTT.

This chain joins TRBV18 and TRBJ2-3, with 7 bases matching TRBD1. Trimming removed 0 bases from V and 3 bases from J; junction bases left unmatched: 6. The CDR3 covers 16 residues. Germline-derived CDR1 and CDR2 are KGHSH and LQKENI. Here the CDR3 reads CASSPPRGGGTDTQYF. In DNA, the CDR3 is TGTGCCAGCTCACCACCGCGAGGGGGCGGGACAGATACGCAGTATTTT.

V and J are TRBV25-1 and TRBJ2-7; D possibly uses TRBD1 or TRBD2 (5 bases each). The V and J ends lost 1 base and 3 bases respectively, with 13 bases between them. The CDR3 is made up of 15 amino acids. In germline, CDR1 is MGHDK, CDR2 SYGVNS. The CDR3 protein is CASSESLAGIYEQYF. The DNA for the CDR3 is TGTGCCAGCAGTGAATCCCTAGCAGGGATCTACGAGCAGTACTTC.

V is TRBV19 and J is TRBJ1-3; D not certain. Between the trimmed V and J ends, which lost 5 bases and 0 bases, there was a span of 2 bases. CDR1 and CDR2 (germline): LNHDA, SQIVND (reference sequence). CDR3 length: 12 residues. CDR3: CASSPSGNTIYF. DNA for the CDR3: TGTGCCAGTAGTCCCTCTGGAAACACCATATATTTT. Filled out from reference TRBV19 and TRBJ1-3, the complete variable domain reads DGGITQSPKYLFRKEGQNVTLSCEQNLNHDAMYWYRQDPGQGLRLIYYSQIVNDFQKGDIAEGYSVSREKKESFPLTVTSAQKNPTAFYLCASSPSGNTIYFGEGSWLTVV.

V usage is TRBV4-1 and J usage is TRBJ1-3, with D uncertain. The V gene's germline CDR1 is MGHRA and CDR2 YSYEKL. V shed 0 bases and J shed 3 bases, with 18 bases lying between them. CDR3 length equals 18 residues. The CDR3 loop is CASSQDQRLTVSGNTIYF. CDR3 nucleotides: TGCGCCAGCAGCCAAGACCAGAGGCTAACCGTCAGTGGAAACACCATATATTTT.

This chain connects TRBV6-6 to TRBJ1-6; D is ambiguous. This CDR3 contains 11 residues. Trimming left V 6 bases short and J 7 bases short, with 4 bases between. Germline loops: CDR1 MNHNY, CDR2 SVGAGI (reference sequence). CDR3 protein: CASSSNSPLHF. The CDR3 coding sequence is TGTGCCAGCAGCTCCAATTCACCCCTCCACTTT.

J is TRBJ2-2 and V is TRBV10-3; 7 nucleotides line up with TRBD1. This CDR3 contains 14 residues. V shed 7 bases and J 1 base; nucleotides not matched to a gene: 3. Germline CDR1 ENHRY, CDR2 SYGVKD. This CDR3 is CAINRQGNTGELFF. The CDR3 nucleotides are TGTGCCATCAACAGACAGGGGAACACCGGGGAGCTGTTTTTT.

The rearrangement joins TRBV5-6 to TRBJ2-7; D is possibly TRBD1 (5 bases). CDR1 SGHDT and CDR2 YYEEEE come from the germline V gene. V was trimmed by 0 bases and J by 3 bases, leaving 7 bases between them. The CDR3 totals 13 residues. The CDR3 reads CASSLDRHYEQYF. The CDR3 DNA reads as TGTGCCAGCAGCTTGGACAGGCACTACGAGCAGTACTTC.

The CDR3 DNA is TGTGCCAGCAGCGACTGTATAGCAGTCATGCAAGATACGCAGTATTTT. Protein: CASSDCIAVMQDTQYF. The chain uses TRBV21-1 and TRBJ2-3; TRBD2 was called by the table and not checked on the DNA. TRBV21-1 is noted as a pseudogene. This CDR3 is 16 amino acids long.

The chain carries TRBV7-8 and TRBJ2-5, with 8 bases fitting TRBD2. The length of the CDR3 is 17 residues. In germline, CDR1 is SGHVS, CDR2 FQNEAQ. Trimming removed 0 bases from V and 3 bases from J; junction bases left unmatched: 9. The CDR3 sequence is CASSLALLRGEKETQYF. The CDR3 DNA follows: TGTGCCAGCAGCTTAGCTCTTTTGCGGGGGGAAAAAGAGACCCAGTACTTC.

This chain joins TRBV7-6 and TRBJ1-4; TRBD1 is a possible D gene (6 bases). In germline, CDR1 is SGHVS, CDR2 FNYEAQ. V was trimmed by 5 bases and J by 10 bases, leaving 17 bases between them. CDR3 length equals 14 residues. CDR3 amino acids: CASSIDRSSGKLFF. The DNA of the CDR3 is TGTGCCAGCAGCATAGACAGGTCGTCTGGAAAACTGTTTTTT.